This T cell receptor (beta chain) emerged from a study of shared T cell receptors in the human thymus. Assay used: immunoSEQ multiplex PCR; TCRdb lists only in-frame clones, some missing. The sample lists about 400,000 clones; more than 85% were seen once. CDR1 is MDHEN and CDR2 is SYDVKM in the germline V gene. The CDR3 is 16 amino acids. J gave up 5 bases and V 5 bases, and 10 bases lay outside the gene matches. The sample taken for sequencing was thymocytes. The chain recombines TRBV28 with TRBJ2-2; TRBD1 matches at 8 bases. This clonotype was sampled from a human donor. CDR3 nucleotides: TGTGCCAGCAGTCCCGATCGGACAGGGAGAACCGGGGAGCTGTTTTTT. It yields the protein CASSPDRTGRTGELFF.